This T cell receptor (beta chain) was found in a study of T cell repertoires in cytomegalovirus infection. TCRdb re-called the reads through MiXCR, storing one row per CDR3 protein. The table lists under 800,000 distinct CDR3 sequences, roughly a quarter of them singletons. CDR1 and CDR2 from the germline V gene are SGHVS and FNYEAQ. The CDR3 is made up of 15 amino acids. Trimming took 2 bases from V and 0 from J, leaving 10 bases between them. The receptor comes from a human donor in good health (CMV status not recorded). Some clones in this sample may be carry-over from other donors' samples. Material for sequencing was CD8+ T cells from PBMCs. The chain combines TRBV7-6 with TRBJ1-1; D possibly corresponds to TRBD1 (5 bases). The CDR3 nucleotides are TGTGCCAGCAGCTTACCACCGACAGTGAACACTGAAGCTTTCTTT. Its translation is CASSLPPTVNTEAFF.